What follows describes a single T cell receptor beta chain. The antigen is undetermined. The data are from a study of vaccination effects on CD4 cells after COVID-19. Germline lookup yields CDR1 MNHEY and CDR2 SVGAGI. The CDR3 contains 14 residues. Trimming cost V 8 bases and J 3 bases, with 17 bases left between them. Antigen-specific CD4+ T cells were first expanded with viral peptide pools by the ViraFEST assay and only then sequenced. Between days 9 and 11 of culture, CD4+ T cells were separated out. Previously uninfected by SARS-CoV-2, the vaccine recipients also showed negative nucleocapsid antibodies. IL-2 medium was substituted for half the medium on days 3 and 7. Assay used: immunoSEQ multiplex PCR; TCRdb lists only in-frame clones, some missing. The sample records about 43,000 clones, just over 75% being singletons.

The clonotype was recovered from a human donor who received a COVID-19 vaccine. The sequencing used CD4+ T cells from PBMCs cultured with SARS-CoV-2 spike peptides, collected before COVID-19 vaccination. This sequence joins TRBV6-5 and TRBJ2-7; tentatively, D is TRBD2 (6 bases). The CDR3 is CASSGGTRNYEQYV. The DNA of the CDR3 is TGTGCCAGCTCTGGGGGGACTCGGAACTACGAGCAGTACGTC.